This TCR beta chain stems from a study of blood T cell repertoires in COVID-19. V was pared by 0 bases and J by 5 bases, with 5 bases of the junction left unmatched. The CDR3 sequence is 15 residues long. From germline, CDR1 is SGHRS and CDR2 YFSETQ. The table came from immunoSEQ multiplex PCR; TCRdb's copy has only in-frame clones and leaves some out. Of tens of thousands of clones in the sample, around 83% are singletons; the top ten hold around 48%. Sequencing used peripheral blood. This TCR was sampled from a man between 65 and 85 years old with acute or convalescent COVID-19. This chain joins TRBV5-1 and TRBJ2-1; 7 bases align to TRBD2. CDR3 DNA sequence: TGCGCCAGCAGCTTGGGTCTAGCGGAAGACAATGAGCAGTTCTTC. The encoded protein is CASSLGLAEDNEQFF.